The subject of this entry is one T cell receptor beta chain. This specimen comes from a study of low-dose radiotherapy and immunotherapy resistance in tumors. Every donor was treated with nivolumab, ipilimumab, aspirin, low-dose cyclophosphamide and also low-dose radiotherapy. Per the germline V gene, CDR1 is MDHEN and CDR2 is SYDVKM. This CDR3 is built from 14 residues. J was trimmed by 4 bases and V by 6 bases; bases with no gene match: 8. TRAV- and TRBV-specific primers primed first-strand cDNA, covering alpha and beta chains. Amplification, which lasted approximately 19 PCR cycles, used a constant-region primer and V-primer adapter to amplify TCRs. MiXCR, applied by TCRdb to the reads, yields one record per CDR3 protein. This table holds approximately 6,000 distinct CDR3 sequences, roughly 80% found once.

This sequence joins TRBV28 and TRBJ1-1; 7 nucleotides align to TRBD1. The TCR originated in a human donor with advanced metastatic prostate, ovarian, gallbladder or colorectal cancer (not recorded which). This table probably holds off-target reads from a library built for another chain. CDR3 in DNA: TGTGCCAGCAGACTGGGACAGTATACCACTGAAGCTTTCTTT. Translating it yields CASRLGQYTTEAFF. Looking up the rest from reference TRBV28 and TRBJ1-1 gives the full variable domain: DVKVTQSSRYLVKRTGEKVFLECVQDMDHENMFWYRQDPGLGLRLIYFSYDVKMKEKGDIPEGYSVSREKKERFSLILESASTNQTSMYLCASRLGQYTTEAFFGQGTRLTVV.